Listed below are T cell receptor beta chains from one sample, sequenced in a study of cytomegalovirus exposure and HLA in healthy donors. This table comes from immunoSEQ multiplex PCR, and its TCRdb copy is limited to in-frame clones, with some not included. The table lists 100,000 or so clones, 80% to 85% of them singletons, with about 1.5% in the top ten. Sequencing used PBMCs. The receptors here all came from a man aged 35-49 years in good health and CMV-seronegative. CDR3s include the opening cysteine and the closing phenylalanine or tryptophan. The order of the fields is V gene, D gene, J gene, clone size, CDR3 DNA, CDR3 protein. The D gene is left open where the match is weak. Size is stated for part of the rows, as once, few or many counts, or as a class when the clone is expanded.

V gene: TRBV19; D gene: NA; J gene: TRBJ1-6; clone size: NA; CDR3 DNA: TGTGCCAGTAGTAATGCCTTAGATTCACCCCTCCACTTT; CDR3 protein: CASSNALDSPLHF
V gene: TRBV9; D gene: NA; J gene: TRBJ1-4; clone size: NA; CDR3 DNA: TGTGCCAGCAGCCGAACCACGACAGGAGTCTCAGGGCATAATGAAAAACTGTTTTTT; CDR3 protein: CASSRTTTGVSGHNEKLFF
V gene: TRBV23-1; D gene: NA; J gene: TRBJ2-7; clone size: NA; CDR3 DNA: TGCGCCAGCGAGGGCGAGCAGTACTTC; CDR3 protein: CASEGEQYF
V gene: TRBV2; D gene: TRBD2; J gene: TRBJ2-5; clone size: NA; CDR3 DNA: TGTGCCTCCAGCGGTGGACTAGCTATCAAGGAGACCCAGTACTTC; CDR3 protein: CASSGGLAIKETQYF
V gene: TRBV6-1; D gene: TRBD1; J gene: TRBJ1-2; clone size: NA; CDR3 DNA: TGTGCCAGCAGTGGGGACAGGCTTCACTATGGCTACACCTTC; CDR3 protein: CASSGDRLHYGYTF
V gene: TRBV9; D gene: NA; J gene: TRBJ2-1; clone size: NA; CDR3 DNA: TGTGCCAGCAGCGTAGAAGGGGGGGCCTACAATGAGCAGTTCTTC; CDR3 protein: CASSVEGGAYNEQFF
V gene: TRBV5-1; D gene: NA; J gene: TRBJ2-3; clone size: NA; CDR3 DNA: TGCGCCAGCAGTTCAGGGTCAGATACGCAGTATTTT; CDR3 protein: CASSSGSDTQYF
V gene: TRBV11-2; D gene: NA; J gene: TRBJ2-7; clone size: once; CDR3 DNA: TGTGCCAGCAGCTTAGGGCCTCACTACGAGCAGTACTTC; CDR3 protein: CASSLGPHYEQYF
V gene: TRBV18; D gene: TRBD1; J gene: TRBJ2-2; clone size: NA; CDR3 DNA: TGTGCCAGCTCAGTCGGACAGGGACAGTTTTTT; CDR3 protein: CASSVGQGQFF
V gene: TRBV4-1; D gene: NA; J gene: TRBJ2-1; clone size: NA; CDR3 DNA: TGCGCCAGCAGCCAAGAGACTAATGAGCAGTTCTTC; CDR3 protein: CASSQETNEQFF
V gene: TRBV6-5; D gene: TRBD1; J gene: TRBJ1-2; clone size: NA; CDR3 DNA: TGTGCCAGCAGTCTGGACAGGGTTGGCTACACCTTC; CDR3 protein: CASSLDRVGYTF
V gene: TRBV9; D gene: NA; J gene: TRBJ2-3; clone size: NA; CDR3 DNA: TGTGCCAGCAGCGTAGGAAAAAGGCGGGTGGATACGCAGTATTTT; CDR3 protein: CASSVGKRRVDTQYF
V gene: TRBV27; D gene: TRBD1; J gene: TRBJ2-7; clone size: few; CDR3 DNA: TGTGCCAGCAGTCCGTCGTCCGGGACAGGGGGTTACGAGCAGTACTTC; CDR3 protein: CASSPSSGTGGYEQYF
V gene: TRBV4-1; D gene: NA; J gene: TRBJ1-4; clone size: NA; CDR3 DNA: TGCGCCAGCAGCCAAGACCTGAGCGGGACTCAGAATGAAAAACTGTTTTTT; CDR3 protein: CASSQDLSGTQNEKLFF
V gene: TRBV10-3; D gene: TRBD1; J gene: TRBJ1-6; clone size: few; CDR3 DNA: TGTGCCATCACCGGGACAGGGGATTCACCCCTCCACTTT; CDR3 protein: CAITGTGDSPLHF
V gene: TRBV5-1; D gene: NA; J gene: TRBJ2-7; clone size: NA; CDR3 DNA: TGCGCCAGCAGCTTGAACAGGGAAATTGCCTACGAGCAGTACTTC; CDR3 protein: CASSLNREIAYEQYF
V gene: TRBV29-1; D gene: TRBD1; J gene: TRBJ1-4; clone size: NA; CDR3 DNA: TGCAGCGTTGATCCGACAGGGGCTAATGAAAAACTGTTTTTT; CDR3 protein: CSVDPTGANEKLFF
V gene: TRBV5-1; D gene: NA; J gene: TRBJ1-1; clone size: NA; CDR3 DNA: TGCGCCAGCAGCCTTGGCAGGGTAGGCGGAAACACTGAAGCTTTCTTT; CDR3 protein: CASSLGRVGGNTEAFF
V gene: TRBV7-8; D gene: NA; J gene: TRBJ2-1; clone size: NA; CDR3 DNA: TGTGCCAGCAGCACCCACAGGCGAACCTCCTACAATGAGCAGTTCTTC; CDR3 protein: CASSTHRRTSYNEQFF
V gene: TRBV2; D gene: TRBD1; J gene: TRBJ2-7; clone size: NA; CDR3 DNA: TGTGCCAGCAGGGAGGACAGGGGACGTCTCCGGGAGTACTTC; CDR3 protein: CASREDRGRLREYF
V gene: TRBV2; D gene: TRBD2; J gene: TRBJ2-3; clone size: NA; CDR3 DNA: TGTGCCAGCAGTGTCCGGCTAGCGGGGGGCCCCACAGATACGCAGTATTTT; CDR3 protein: CASSVRLAGGPTDTQYF
V gene: TRBV12-5; D gene: TRBD1; J gene: TRBJ2-7; clone size: NA; CDR3 DNA: TGTGCTAGTGGTTGCCCCAGGGACAGAACCTACGAGCAGTACTTC; CDR3 protein: CASGCPRDRTYEQYF
V gene: TRBV15; D gene: TRBD1; J gene: TRBJ1-6; clone size: NA; CDR3 DNA: TGTGCCACCAGCAGCGGGACAGGGAATTCACCCCTCCACTTT; CDR3 protein: CATSSGTGNSPLHF
V gene: TRBV27; D gene: TRBD1; J gene: TRBJ1-5; clone size: NA; CDR3 DNA: TGTGCCAGCAGTGCCGGGACAGGGGGCAATCAGCCCCAGCATTTT; CDR3 protein: CASSAGTGGNQPQHF
V gene: TRBV6-1; D gene: TRBD1; J gene: TRBJ2-7; clone size: NA; CDR3 DNA: TGTGCCAGCAGTAGACAGGGGTCCTCCTACGAGCAGTACTTC; CDR3 protein: CASSRQGSSYEQYF
V gene: TRBV19; D gene: NA; J gene: TRBJ1-2; clone size: NA; CDR3 DNA: TGTGCCAGTAGTATCTTACAGGTTAACTATGGCTACACCTTC; CDR3 protein: CASSILQVNYGYTF
V gene: TRBV10-3; D gene: TRBD1; J gene: TRBJ1-2; clone size: NA; CDR3 DNA: TGTGCCATCAGTGAGACCGGACAGGGGTACTATGGCTACACCTTC; CDR3 protein: CAISETGQGYYGYTF
V gene: TRBV5-4; D gene: NA; J gene: TRBJ2-2; clone size: few; CDR3 DNA: TGTGCCAGCAGCTTGGGCAGAAGCACCGGGGAGCTGTTTTTT; CDR3 protein: CASSLGRSTGELFF
V gene: TRBV7-9; D gene: TRBD2; J gene: TRBJ2-1; clone size: NA; CDR3 DNA: TGTGCCAGCAGCTCTATAGGACTAGCGGGGGTTGGGCAGTTCTTC; CDR3 protein: CASSSIGLAGVGQFF
V gene: TRBV5-1; D gene: TRBD1; J gene: TRBJ2-7; clone size: NA; CDR3 DNA: TGCGCCAGCAGCTTGGAGGGGGCAGGGGGCGTGTACGAGCAGTACTTC; CDR3 protein: CASSLEGAGGVYEQYF
V gene: TRBV6-5; D gene: TRBD1; J gene: TRBJ1-1; clone size: NA; CDR3 DNA: TGTGCCAGCAGCTGGAACAGGGGGGACACTGAAGCTTTCTTT; CDR3 protein: CASSWNRGDTEAFF
V gene: TRBV6-5; D gene: NA; J gene: TRBJ1-1; clone size: NA; CDR3 DNA: TGTGCCAGCAGTTTACAGGGAATCGGCACTGAAGCTTTCTTT; CDR3 protein: CASSLQGIGTEAFF
V gene: TRBV6-1; D gene: NA; J gene: TRBJ1-1; clone size: NA; CDR3 DNA: TGTGCCAGCAGTGAAGGCTGGGGGCTCACTGAAGCTTTCTTT; CDR3 protein: CASSEGWGLTEAFF
V gene: TRBV5-6; D gene: TRBD1; J gene: TRBJ1-2; clone size: NA; CDR3 DNA: TGTGTCAGCAGCTTGGGGCAGGGGGTGACCTATGGCTACACCTTC; CDR3 protein: CVSSLGQGVTYGYTF
V gene: TRBV27; D gene: TRBD1; J gene: TRBJ1-1; clone size: NA; CDR3 DNA: TGTGCCAGCAGCTTGAGGACAGGGTGTGAGGCTTTCTTT; CDR3 protein: CASSLRTGCEAFF
V gene: TRBV6-1; D gene: NA; J gene: TRBJ2-3; clone size: few; CDR3 DNA: TGTGCCATCCTTCAGACTCGTTATCACACAGATACGCAGTATTTT; CDR3 protein: CAILQTRYHTDTQYF
V gene: TRBV5-6; D gene: NA; J gene: TRBJ1-1; clone size: NA; CDR3 DNA: TGTGCCAGCAGCTTGCCGGGTGTGAACACTGAAGCTTTCTTT; CDR3 protein: CASSLPGVNTEAFF
V gene: TRBV5-4; D gene: TRBD2; J gene: TRBJ2-1; clone size: few; CDR3 DNA: TGTGCCACCCGACCGGGACTAGCGGACAATGAGCAGTTCTTC; CDR3 protein: CATRPGLADNEQFF
V gene: TRBV13; D gene: NA; J gene: TRBJ2-2; clone size: few; CDR3 DNA: TGTGCCAGCCGACAGGACTGGAACACCGGGGAGCTGTTTTTT; CDR3 protein: CASRQDWNTGELFF
V gene: TRBV5-4; D gene: TRBD1; J gene: TRBJ1-2; clone size: NA; CDR3 DNA: TGTGCCAGCAGCGACGGGACAGGGGGCGGTTTCTATGGCTACACCTTC; CDR3 protein: CASSDGTGGGFYGYTF
V gene: TRBV6-1; D gene: TRBD1; J gene: TRBJ2-7; clone size: once; CDR3 DNA: TGTGCCAGCACCAACAGGGGTGTCCACGAGCAGTACTTC; CDR3 protein: CASTNRGVHEQYF
V gene: TRBV6-1; D gene: NA; J gene: TRBJ1-6; clone size: NA; CDR3 DNA: TGTGCCAGCAGTGAACAGGGGCCTGGACCCCTCCACTTT; CDR3 protein: CASSEQGPGPLHF
V gene: TRBV5-6; D gene: NA; J gene: TRBJ1-1; clone size: NA; CDR3 DNA: TGTGCCAGCAGCTCGGGGGTCAGGGTTCAGAACACTGAAGCTTTCTTT; CDR3 protein: CASSSGVRVQNTEAFF
V gene: TRBV14; D gene: TRBD2; J gene: TRBJ2-2; clone size: NA; CDR3 DNA: TGTGCCAGCAGCCAGCGGGGGACGCGAAGCACCGGGGAGCTGTTTTTT; CDR3 protein: CASSQRGTRSTGELFF
V gene: TRBV7-2; D gene: TRBD1; J gene: TRBJ1-1; clone size: once; CDR3 DNA: TGTGCCAGCAGCTTAGAAAGTCCAGGGGGCAAGCCTGAAGCTTTCTTT; CDR3 protein: CASSLESPGGKPEAFF
V gene: TRBV19; D gene: NA; J gene: TRBJ2-5; clone size: NA; CDR3 DNA: TGTGCCAGTAGTATCCACAGACAAGAGACCCAGTACTTC; CDR3 protein: CASSIHRQETQYF
V gene: TRBV27; D gene: NA; J gene: TRBJ1-1; clone size: NA; CDR3 DNA: TGTGCCAGCAGTCTCCAGGGGAGGGTTAGGAACACTGAAGCTTTCTTT; CDR3 protein: CASSLQGRVRNTEAFF
V gene: TRBV4-1; D gene: NA; J gene: TRBJ2-5; clone size: NA; CDR3 DNA: TGCGCCAGCAGCCAAGAAAAGGGGCTCCAAGAGACCCAGTACTTC; CDR3 protein: CASSQEKGLQETQYF